This record covers a single T cell receptor beta chain. Its cognate antigen is unknown. This sample is part of a study of lymphopenia after photon versus proton radiotherapy. Regarding the study as a whole: After lymphocyte nadir, photon-treated repertoires showed oligoclonal expansion, especially CD8+ Temra. Larger post-nadir TCR diversity loss correlated inversely with survival in deceased patients. Relative stability marked proton patients; photon patients lost diversity and naive cells.

The protocol was immunoSEQ multiplex PCR, while the TCRdb copy is restricted to in-frame clones and leaves out a portion. This repertoire shows 65,000 to 75,000 clones, about 89% found once; its top ten account for 11%. Material: peripheral blood, obtained from a patient treated with proton-based radiotherapy. The clonotype was recovered from a man older than 75 with esophageal cancer.

This CDR3 is CAWIPLAKNIQYF. The CDR3 region has the DNA TGTGCCTGGATCCCTCTAGCCAAAAACATTCAGTACTTC. The J gene is TRBJ2-4, the V gene TRBV30, with D unclear. V dropped 4 bases and J dropped 0 bases, with 7 bases sitting between them. Germline-derived CDR1 and CDR2 are GTSNPN and SVGIG (reference sequence). The CDR3 is made up of 13 amino acids.